Included here is one T cell receptor beta chain sequence, with context. These data are taken from a study of blood T cell repertoires in COVID-19. Study context: The United States, Italy and Spain supplied acute and convalescent COVID-19 samples.

The CDR3 loop spans 14 amino acids. Germline V gene lookup returns CDR1 SGDLS and CDR2 YYNGEE. V was cut by 0 bases and J by 6 bases, with 9 bases left in between. Using immunoSEQ multiplex PCR, the repertoire was profiled, and TCRdb retains in-frame clones only, with some absent. The data hold fewer than 20,000 clones, with roughly 81% observed a single time. This TCR was recovered from a human donor with active COVID-19. The donor label of this sample is uncertain. The J gene is TRBJ2-2, the V gene TRBV9; D possibly corresponds to TRBD2 (7 bases). The sample taken for sequencing was peripheral blood. The CDR3 protein is CASSVAGGPGELFF. The CDR3 nucleotides are TGTGCCAGCAGCGTAGCGGGGGGCCCCGGGGAGCTGTTTTTT.